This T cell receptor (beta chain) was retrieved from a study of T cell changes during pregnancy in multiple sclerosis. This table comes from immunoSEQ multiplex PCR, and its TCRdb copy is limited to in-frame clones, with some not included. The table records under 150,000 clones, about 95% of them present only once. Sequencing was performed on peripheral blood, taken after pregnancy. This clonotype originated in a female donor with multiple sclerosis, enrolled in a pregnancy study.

The CDR3 region is CASSFRLAGGYEQFF. As DNA, the CDR3 is TGTGCCAGCAGTTTCCGGCTAGCGGGAGGTTATGAGCAGTTCTTC. The V call is TRBV28, the J call TRBJ2-1; 11 bases align to TRBD2. Losses at the gene ends were 3 bases for V and 8 bases for J; bases not matched to a gene: 6. CDR3 size: 15 residues. CDR1 and CDR2 from the germline V gene are MDHEN and SYDVKM.